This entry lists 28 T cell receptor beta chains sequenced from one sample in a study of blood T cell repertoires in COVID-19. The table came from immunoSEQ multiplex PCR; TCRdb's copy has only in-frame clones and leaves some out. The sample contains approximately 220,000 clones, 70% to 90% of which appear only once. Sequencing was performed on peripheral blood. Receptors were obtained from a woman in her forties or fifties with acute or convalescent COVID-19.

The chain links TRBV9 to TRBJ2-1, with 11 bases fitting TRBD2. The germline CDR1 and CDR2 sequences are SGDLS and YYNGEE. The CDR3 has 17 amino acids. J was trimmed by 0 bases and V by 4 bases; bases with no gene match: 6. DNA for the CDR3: TGTGCCAGCAGCCCCCGGACTAGCGGGTACTCCTACAATGAGCAGTTCTTC. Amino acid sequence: CASSPRTSGYSYNEQFF. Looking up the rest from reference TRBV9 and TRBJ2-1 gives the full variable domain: DSGVTQTPKHLITATGQRVTLRCSPRSGDLSVYWYQQSLDQGLQFLIQYYNGEERAKGNILERFSAQQFPDLHSELNLSSLELGDSALYFCASSPRTSGYSYNEQFFGPGTRLTVL.

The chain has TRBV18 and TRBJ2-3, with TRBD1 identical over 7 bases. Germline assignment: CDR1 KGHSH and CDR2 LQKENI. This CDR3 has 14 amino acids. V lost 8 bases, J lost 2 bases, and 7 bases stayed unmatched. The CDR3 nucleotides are TGTGCCAGCGCGCCGGGACAGTCCACAGATACGCAGTATTTT. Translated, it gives CASAPGQSTDTQYF. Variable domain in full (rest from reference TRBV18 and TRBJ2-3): NAGVMQNPRHLVRRRGQEARLRCSPMKGHSHVYWYRQLPEEGLKFMVYLQKENIIDESGMPKERFSAEFPKEGPSILRIQQVVRGDSAAYFCASAPGQSTDTQYFGPGTRLTVL.

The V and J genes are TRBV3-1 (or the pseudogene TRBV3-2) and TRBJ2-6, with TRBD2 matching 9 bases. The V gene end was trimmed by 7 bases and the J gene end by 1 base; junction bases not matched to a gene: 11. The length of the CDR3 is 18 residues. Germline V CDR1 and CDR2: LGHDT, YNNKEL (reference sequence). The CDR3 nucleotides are TGTGCCAGCAAAAAGAGTAGCGGGAGCCCTTCTGGGGCCAACGTCCTGACTTTC. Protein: CASKKSSGSPSGANVLTF.

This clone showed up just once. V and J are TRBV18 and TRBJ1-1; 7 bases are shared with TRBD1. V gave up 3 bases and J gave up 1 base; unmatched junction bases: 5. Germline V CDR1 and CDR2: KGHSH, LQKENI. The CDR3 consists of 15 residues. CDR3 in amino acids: CASSPRTGENTEAFF. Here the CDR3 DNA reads TGTGCCAGCTCACCGAGGACAGGAGAGAACACTGAAGCTTTCTTT. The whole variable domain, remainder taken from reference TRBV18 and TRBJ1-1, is NAGVMQNPRHLVRRRGQEARLRCSPMKGHSHVYWYRQLPEEGLKFMVYLQKENIIDESGMPKERFSAEFPKEGPSILRIQQVVRGDSAAYFCASSPRTGENTEAFFGQGTRLTVV.

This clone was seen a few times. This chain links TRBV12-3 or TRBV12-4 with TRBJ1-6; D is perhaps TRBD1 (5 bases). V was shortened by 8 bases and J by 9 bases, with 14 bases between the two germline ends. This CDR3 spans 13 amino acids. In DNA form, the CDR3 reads TGTGCCAGCCGCCGGGGGAGATCTTCACCCCTCCACTTT. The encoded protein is CASRRGRSSPLHF.

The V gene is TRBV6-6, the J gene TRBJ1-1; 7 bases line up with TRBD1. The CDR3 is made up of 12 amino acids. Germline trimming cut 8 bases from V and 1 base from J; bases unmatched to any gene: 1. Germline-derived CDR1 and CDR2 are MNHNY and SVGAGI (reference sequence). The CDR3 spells CASRDRNTEAFF. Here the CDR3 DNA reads TGTGCCAGCCGGGACAGGAACACTGAAGCTTTCTTT.

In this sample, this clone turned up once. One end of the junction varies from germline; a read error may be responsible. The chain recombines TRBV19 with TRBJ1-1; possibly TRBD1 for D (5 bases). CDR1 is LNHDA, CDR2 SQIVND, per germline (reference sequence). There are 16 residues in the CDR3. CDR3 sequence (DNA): TGTGCCAGTAGCCCCCTGACAGTTGGGAAGAACGCTGAAGCTTTCTTT. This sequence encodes CASSPLTVGKNAEAFF.

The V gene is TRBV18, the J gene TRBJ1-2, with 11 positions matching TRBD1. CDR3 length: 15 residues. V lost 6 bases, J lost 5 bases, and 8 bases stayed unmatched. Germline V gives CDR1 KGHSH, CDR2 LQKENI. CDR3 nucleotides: TGTGCCAGCTCCCCCCCGGACAGGGGGCTGTATGGCTACACCTTC. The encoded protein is CASSPPDRGLYGYTF.

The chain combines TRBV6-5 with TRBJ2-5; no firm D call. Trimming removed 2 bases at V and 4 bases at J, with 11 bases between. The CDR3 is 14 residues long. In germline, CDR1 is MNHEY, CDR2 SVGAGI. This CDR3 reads CASSYPGLGETQYF. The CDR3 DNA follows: TGTGCCAGCAGTTACCCCGGGTTGGGAGAGACCCAGTACTTC.

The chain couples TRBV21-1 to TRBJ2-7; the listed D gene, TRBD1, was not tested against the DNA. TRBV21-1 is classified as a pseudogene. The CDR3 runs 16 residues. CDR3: CASSPKLRDRDYEQYF. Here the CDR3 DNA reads TGTGCCAGCAGCCCTAAACTGCGGGACAGGGACTACGAGCAGTACTTC.

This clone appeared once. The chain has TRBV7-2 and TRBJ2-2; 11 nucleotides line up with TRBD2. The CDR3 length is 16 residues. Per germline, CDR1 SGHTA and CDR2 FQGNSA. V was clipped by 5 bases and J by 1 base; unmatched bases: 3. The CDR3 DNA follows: TGTGCCAGCAGCCAGCTAGCGGGGGGGAACACCGGGGAGCTGTTTTTT. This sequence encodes CASSQLAGGNTGELFF.

The CDR3 DNA is TGTGCCAGTAGAAGACAGGGATCGCACAATGAGCAGTTCTTC. As protein: CASRRQGSHNEQFF. The chain employs TRBV19 and TRBJ2-1, with 7 bases lining up with TRBD1. The J segment lost 5 bases and the V segment lost 6 bases, leaving 7 bases of the junction unmatched. CDR3 length: 14 residues. Germline assignment: CDR1 LNHDA and CDR2 SQIVND (reference sequence).

Here the CDR3 reads CASSLWWGGSNTGELFF. CDR3 coding DNA: TGTGCCAGCAGCTTATGGTGGGGAGGGTCGAACACCGGGGAGCTGTTTTTT. V usage is TRBV7-2 and J usage is TRBJ2-2; TRBD2 matches at 7 bases. V was pared by 2 bases and J by 0 bases, with 6 bases of the junction left unmatched. This CDR3 contains 17 residues. In germline, CDR1 is SGHTA, CDR2 FQGNSA. The variable domain in full, completed from reference TRBV7-2 and TRBJ2-2, reads GAGVSQSPSNKVTEKGKDVELRCDPISGHTALYWYRQSLGQGLEFLIYFQGNSAPDKSGLPSDRFSAERTGGSVSTLTIQRTQQEDSAVYLCASSLWWGGSNTGELFFGEGSRLTVL.

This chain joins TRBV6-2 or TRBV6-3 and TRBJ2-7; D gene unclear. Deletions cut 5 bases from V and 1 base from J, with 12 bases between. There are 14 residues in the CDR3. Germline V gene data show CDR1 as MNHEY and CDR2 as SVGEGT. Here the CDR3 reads CASSLRSPSYEQYF. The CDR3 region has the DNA TGTGCCAGCAGTCTCCGGAGCCCGTCCTACGAGCAGTACTTC.

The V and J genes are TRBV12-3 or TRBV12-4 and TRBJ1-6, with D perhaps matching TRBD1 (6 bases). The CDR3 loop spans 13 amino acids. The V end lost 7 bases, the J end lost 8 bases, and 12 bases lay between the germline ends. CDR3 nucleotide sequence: TGTGCCAGCAATACAGGGTTCGATTCACCCCTCCACTTT. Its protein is CASNTGFDSPLHF.

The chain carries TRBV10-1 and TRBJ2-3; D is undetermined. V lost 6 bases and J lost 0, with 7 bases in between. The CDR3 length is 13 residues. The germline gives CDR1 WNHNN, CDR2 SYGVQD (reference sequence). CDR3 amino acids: CASSGSSTDTQYF. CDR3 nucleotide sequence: TGCGCCAGCAGCGGTTCTAGCACAGATACGCAGTATTTT.

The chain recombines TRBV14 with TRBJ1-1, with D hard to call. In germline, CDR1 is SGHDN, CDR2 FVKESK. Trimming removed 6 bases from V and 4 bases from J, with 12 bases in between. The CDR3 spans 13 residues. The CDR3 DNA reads TGTGCCAGCAGTTACGACTGGAGCACTGAAGCTTTCTTT. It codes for CASSYDWSTEAFF.

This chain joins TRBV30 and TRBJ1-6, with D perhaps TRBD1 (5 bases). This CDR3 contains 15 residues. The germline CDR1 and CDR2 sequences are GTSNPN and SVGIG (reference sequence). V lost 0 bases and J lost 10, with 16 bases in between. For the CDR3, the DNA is TGTGCCTGGAGTGTAGGACGGGGGTTGAGGTCACCCCTCCACTTT. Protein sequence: CAWSVGRGLRSPLHF.

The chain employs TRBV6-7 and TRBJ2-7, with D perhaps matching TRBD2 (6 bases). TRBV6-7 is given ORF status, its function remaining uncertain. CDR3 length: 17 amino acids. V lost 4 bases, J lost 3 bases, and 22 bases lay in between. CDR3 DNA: TGTGCCAGCAGTTTGATGGCGAGGAGGGCCCGGGGCTACGAGCAGTACTTC. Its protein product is CASSLMARRARGYEQYF.

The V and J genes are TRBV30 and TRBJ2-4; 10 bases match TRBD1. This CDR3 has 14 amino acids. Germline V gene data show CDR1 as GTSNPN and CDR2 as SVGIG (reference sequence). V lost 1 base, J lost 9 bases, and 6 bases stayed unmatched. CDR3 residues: CAWSALTGGLIQYF. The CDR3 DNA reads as TGTGCCTGGAGTGCCCTGACAGGGGGCCTCATTCAGTACTTC.

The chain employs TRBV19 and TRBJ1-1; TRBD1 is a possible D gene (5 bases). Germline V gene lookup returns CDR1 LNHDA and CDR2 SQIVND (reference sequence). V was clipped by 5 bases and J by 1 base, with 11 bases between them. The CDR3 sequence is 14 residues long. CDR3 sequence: CASSGGLGNTEAFF. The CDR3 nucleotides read TGTGCCAGTAGTGGGGGACTCGGGAACACTGAAGCTTTCTTT.

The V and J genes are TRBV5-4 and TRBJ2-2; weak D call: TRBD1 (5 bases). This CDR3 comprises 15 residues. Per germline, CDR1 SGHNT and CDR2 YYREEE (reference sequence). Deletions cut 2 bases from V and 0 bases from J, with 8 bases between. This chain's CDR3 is CASSLGVTNTGELFF. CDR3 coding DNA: TGTGCCAGCAGCTTAGGGGTAACGAACACCGGGGAGCTGTTTTTT.

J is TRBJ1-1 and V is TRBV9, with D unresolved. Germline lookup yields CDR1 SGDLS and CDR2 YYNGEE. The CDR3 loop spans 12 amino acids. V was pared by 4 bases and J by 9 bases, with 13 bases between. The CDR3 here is CASSTLGRKAFF. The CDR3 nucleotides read TGTGCCAGCAGCACCCTGGGCAGGAAAGCTTTCTTT.

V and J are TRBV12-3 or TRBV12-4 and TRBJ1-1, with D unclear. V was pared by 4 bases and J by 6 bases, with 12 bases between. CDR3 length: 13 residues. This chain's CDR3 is CASSSPDTAEAFF. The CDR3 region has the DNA TGTGCCAGCAGTTCCCCTGACACAGCTGAAGCTTTCTTT.

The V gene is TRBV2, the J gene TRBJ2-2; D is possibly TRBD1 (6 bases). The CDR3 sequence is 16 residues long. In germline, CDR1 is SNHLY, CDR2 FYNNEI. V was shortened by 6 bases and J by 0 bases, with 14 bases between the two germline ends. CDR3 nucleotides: TGTGCCAGCAGCTTACAGGGCCCTTCGAACACCGGGGAGCTGTTTTTT. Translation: CASSLQGPSNTGELFF.

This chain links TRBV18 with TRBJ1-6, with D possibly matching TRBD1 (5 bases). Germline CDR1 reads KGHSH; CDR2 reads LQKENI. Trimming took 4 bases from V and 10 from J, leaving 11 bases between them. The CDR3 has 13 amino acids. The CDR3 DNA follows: TGTGCCAGCTCACGGGGGGGGTCCTCACCCCTCCACTTT. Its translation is CASSRGGSSPLHF.

This CDR3 is CASSRDSNYGYTF. The DNA for the CDR3 is TGTGCCAGCAGCAGGGACAGCAACTATGGCTACACCTTC. This sequence joins TRBV6-2 or TRBV6-3 and TRBJ1-2; TRBD1 matches at 7 bases. CDR1 and CDR2 from the germline V gene are MNHEY and SVGEGT. The CDR3 contains 13 residues. The V gene end was trimmed by 6 bases and the J gene end by 2 bases; junction bases not matched to a gene: 3.

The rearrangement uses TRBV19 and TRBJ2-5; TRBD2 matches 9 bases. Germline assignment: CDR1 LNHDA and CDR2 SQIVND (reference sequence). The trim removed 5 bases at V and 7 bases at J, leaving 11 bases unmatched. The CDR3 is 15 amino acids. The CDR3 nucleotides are TGTGCCAGTAGTCCCTTAGCGGGAGAAGGGGTGACCCAGTACTTC. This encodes CASSPLAGEGVTQYF.